This record looks at one T cell receptor beta chain sequence and its context. This entry belongs to a study of lymphopenia after photon versus proton radiotherapy. The CDR3 contains 15 residues. Germline V gives CDR1 KGHSH, CDR2 LQKENI. Trimming removed 2 bases from V and 3 bases from J; junction bases left unmatched: 3. TCRdb's table, derived via immunoSEQ multiplex PCR, lists solely in-frame clones and lacks some. In the table there are 30,000 or so clones, about 86% of which are singletons. The gene calls are TRBV18 and TRBJ1-4; 7 nucleotides agree with TRBD1. The sequencing here drew on peripheral blood, taken from a patient treated with proton-based radiotherapy. The sequence was obtained from a woman aged 55-69 years with cholangiocarcinoma. Some clones in this sample may be carry-over from other donors' samples. This CDR3 is CASSPGQVANEKLFF. In DNA, the CDR3 is TGTGCCAGCTCACCAGGACAGGTAGCTAATGAAAAACTGTTTTTT. The full variable domain, its missing parts supplied by reference TRBV18 and TRBJ1-4, is NAGVMQNPRHLVRRRGQEARLRCSPMKGHSHVYWYRQLPEEGLKFMVYLQKENIIDESGMPKERFSAEFPKEGPSILRIQQVVRGDSAAYFCASSPGQVANEKLFFGSGTQLSVL.